The 14 T cell receptor beta chains below were found in one sample sequenced in a study of blood T cells in healthy people across ages. The authors ran a second PCR of 7 to 11 cycles using a sample-barcoded 5' primer and a J-beta primer mix. TCRdb re-derived calls from the 5' RACE reads in MiXCR, one entry per CDR3 protein. The data contain some 1.7 million distinct CDR3 sequences, 28% of them singletons. Material for sequencing was blood. These receptor sequences come from a woman aged 25 to 39 in good health.

This rearrangement joins TRBV10-2 to TRBJ2-3; D possibly corresponds to TRBD2 (5 bases). Trimming removed 7 bases from V and 1 base from J, with 18 bases in between. CDR3 size: 16 residues. CDR1 is WSHSY, CDR2 SAAADI, per germline. This CDR3 reads CASTHLLASGTDTQYF. The DNA for the CDR3 is TGCGCCAGCACTCACCTCCTAGCCTCGGGCACAGATACGCAGTATTTT.

In this sample, this clonotype turned up many times. The J gene is TRBJ2-7, the V gene TRBV4-3, with TRBD1 identical over 12 bases. The CDR3 loop spans 15 amino acids. V lost 4 bases, J lost 2 bases, and 3 bases stayed unmatched. From germline, CDR1 is LGHNA and CDR2 YSLEER. CDR3 DNA: TGCGCCAGCAGCCTGGGGACAGGGGGCGCCTACGAGCAGTACTTC. Translated, it gives CASSLGTGGAYEQYF.

The chain couples TRBV20-1 to TRBJ1-5, with TRBD1 matching over 10 bases. V dropped 5 bases and J dropped 6; count of bases not matched to a gene: 16. The CDR3 runs 17 residues. In germline, CDR1 is DFQATT, CDR2 SNEGSKA (reference sequence). Here the CDR3 reads CSAQPGQGILSPQPQHF. CDR3 in DNA: TGCAGTGCTCAGCCGGGACAGGGGATACTATCCCCTCAGCCCCAGCATTTT.

This clonotype was seen more than once but under ten times. The chain couples TRBV11-3 to TRBJ2-3; the D gene is possibly TRBD2 (5 bases). The CDR3 runs 15 residues. Looked up from germline, CDR1 is SGHNT and CDR2 is YENEEA. The germline V and J ends were trimmed by 1 base and 3 bases, with 11 bases remaining between them. The CDR3 here is CASSLGARRTDTQYF. The CDR3 DNA is TGTGCCAGCAGCTTAGGGGCGCGGAGGACAGATACGCAGTATTTT.

The table lists this clonotype with a few counts. The chain has TRBV9 and TRBJ2-2; TRBD1 might be the D (6 bases). The germline V and J ends were trimmed by 3 bases and 5 bases, with 17 bases remaining between them. The CDR3 length is 16 residues. From germline, CDR1 is SGDLS and CDR2 YYNGEE. In DNA, the CDR3 is TGTGCCAGCAGCGCTTCGGGACAAGGGCGAACCGGGGAGCTGTTTTTT. It is translated as CASSASGQGRTGELFF.

As concerns this clonotype: Being one base from a much bigger clone, this may be a read error. V and J are TRBV30 and TRBJ2-7; D is perhaps TRBD1 or TRBD2 (5 bases each). CDR1 and CDR2 from the germline V gene are GTSNPN and SVGIG (reference sequence). Trimming shortened V by 1 base and J by 3 bases, and 13 bases separated the two germline ends. This CDR3 region has 14 residues. The chain's CDR3 is CAWSEGTWDYEQYF. CDR3 DNA sequence: TGTGCCTGGAGTGAGGGGACCTGGGACTACGAGCAGTACTTC.

Details on this clonotype: A read error is possible here, since a much larger clone lies one base away. The gene calls are TRBV6-5 and TRBJ2-1, with D perhaps TRBD1 (8 bases). The CDR3 runs 18 residues. V lost 1 base, J lost 2 bases, and 18 bases lay in between. The germline V gene encodes CDR1 MNHEY and CDR2 SVGAGI. The CDR3 sequence is CASSYLNPQGGTYNEQFF. In DNA form, the CDR3 reads TGTGCCAGCAGTTACTTGAACCCACAGGGGGGGACCTACAATGAGCAGTTCTTC.

V usage is TRBV18 and J usage is TRBJ2-3, with D perhaps matching TRBD1 or TRBD2 (6 bases each). Germline V gene data show CDR1 as KGHSH and CDR2 as LQKENI. This CDR3 spans 16 amino acids. The V gene lost 5 bases and the J gene lost 5 bases, with 20 bases spanning the gap. CDR3 in amino acids: CASSSRTNEGGDTQYF. CDR3 nucleotides: TGTGCCAGCTCATCACGGACTAACGAGGGGGGAGATACGCAGTATTTT.

This clonotype was observed a single time. One end of the junction varies from germline; a read error may be responsible. This rearrangement joins TRBV6-6 to TRBJ2-3; no clear D. Germline V CDR1 and CDR2: MNHNY, SVGAGI (reference sequence). The CDR3 runs to 15 residues. CDR3 coding DNA: TGTGCCGGCAGTTACTCAACAGTACACACAGATACGCAGTATTTT. It translates to CAGSYSTVHTDTQYF.

V is TRBV6-1 and J is TRBJ2-7; TRBD1 or TRBD2 may be the D gene (6 bases each). Germline V gene sequence: CDR1 MNHNS, CDR2 SASEGT. The CDR3 spans 12 residues. The germline V and J ends were trimmed by 2 bases and 9 bases, with 11 bases remaining between them. The CDR3 DNA sequence: TGTGCCAGCAGTGAACTGGGGGGCGGGCAGTACTTC. This encodes CASSELGGGQYF.

The chain carries TRBV4-1 and TRBJ1-1; TRBD1 matches at 9 bases. The V and J ends lost 3 bases and 5 bases, in that order; junction bases with no gene match: 10. Germline CDR1 and CDR2: MGHRA and YSYEKL. The CDR3 extends over 16 amino acids. The CDR3 bases are TGCGCCAGCAGCCATCCTGAGGGACAGGGATGGACTGAAGCTTTCTTT. Its translation: CASSHPEGQGWTEAFF.

This chain connects TRBV11-2 to TRBJ2-1; 9 bases map to TRBD2. Germline-derived CDR1 and CDR2 are SGHAT and FQNNGV. The CDR3 is 16 residues long. The V segment lost 4 bases and the J segment 3 bases; nucleotides outside the gene matches: 7. In DNA, the CDR3 is TGTGCCAGCAGCTCGGGGGGTAGCGGGGGCTACAATGAGCAGTTCTTC. Translated: CASSSGGSGGYNEQFF. Combining the CDR3 with reference TRBV11-2 and TRBJ2-1 gives the whole variable domain EAGVAQSPRYKIIEKRQSVAFWCNPISGHATLYWYQQILGQGPKLLIQFQNNGVVDDSQLPKDRFSAERLKGVDSTLKIQPAKLEDSAVYLCASSSGGSGGYNEQFFGPGTRLTVL.

In its sample, this clonotype was seen a few times. The rearrangement uses TRBV20-1 and TRBJ2-5; 7 bases fit TRBD1. CDR3 length equals 13 residues. Looked up from germline, CDR1 is DFQATT and CDR2 is SNEGSKA (reference sequence). The junction had 7 bases not matched to a gene; V was cut back by 5 bases and J by 4 bases. The DNA of the CDR3 is TGCAGTGCTTCCCCCTCAGGGGGAGAGACCCAGTACTTC. This translates into CSASPSGGETQYF.

A remark on this clonotype: A read error is possible here, since a much larger clone lies one base away. CDR3 nucleotides: TGTGCCGGCAGCGGGACAGGGGCAAGCTACACCTTC. It encodes CAGSGTGASYTF. The chain couples TRBV9 to TRBJ1-2; TRBD1 aligns across 10 bases. The length of the CDR3 is 12 residues. Germline lookup yields CDR1 SGDLS and CDR2 YYNGEE.